This T cell receptor beta chain was sequenced for a study of cytomegalovirus exposure and HLA in healthy donors. PCR primers comprised 60 Vbeta and 13 Jbeta primers. Using immunoSEQ multiplex PCR, the repertoire was profiled, and TCRdb retains in-frame clones only, with some absent. The sample's table shows about 160,000 clones. The CDR3 runs to 15 residues. From germline, CDR1 is LGHNA and CDR2 YSLEER. With 4 bases clipped from V and 5 bases from J, the junction kept 8 bases outside the gene matches. Sample: PBMCs. This clonotype was sampled from a woman aged 55 to 70 in good health and CMV-seronegative. The V call is TRBV4-3, the J call TRBJ1-2; TRBD1 matches at 9 bases. CDR3 nucleotide sequence: TGCGCCAGCAGCCGTGGACAGGGGACGCGGTATGGCTACACCTTC. Its protein product is CASSRGQGTRYGYTF.